This TCR beta chain is from a study of T cell responses to AZD1222 COVID-19 vaccine. Overall study results and limits: The donors showed a predominance of white British ancestry and of females, with possible underestimation of clonal diversity.

Profiled with immunoSEQ multiplex PCR; TCRdb holds only in-frame clones, not every one. Of more than 150,000 clones in the sample, 85% to 90% were seen once. Notes on this clone: Its antigen remains unknown.

The sequenced sample was peripheral blood, obtained on day 0 of AZD1222 vaccination. This sequence originates from an adult in good health.

The CDR3 is CASSDRQGNTIYF. In DNA, the CDR3 is TGTGCCAGCAGTGACCGACAGGGAAACACCATATATTTT. The chain joins TRBV6-1 to TRBJ1-3; a possible D gene is TRBD1 (5 bases). The CDR3 has 13 residues. Deletions cut 3 bases from V and 4 bases from J, with 7 bases between. Germline CDR1 and CDR2: MNHNS and SASEGT.